This T cell receptor (beta chain) was retrieved from a study of blood T cell repertoires in COVID-19 (dated by TCRdb to the early 2020s). With regard to the full study: Collaborator samples came from the United States, Italy and Spain and covered acute and convalescent phases of COVID-19. The material from the prospective study consisted of cDNA or gDNA derived from T cells, B-cell-depleted T cells, or PBMCs. Where available, HLA class I and class II types were obtained from metadata supplied by the sample provider rather than from assay-based typing. Deeply sampled blood TCRbeta repertoires from subjects exposed to, actively infected with, or recovered from COVID-19 were included in the dataset. The samples were drawn from the first 160 participants of the ongoing ImmuneRACE study and from 1,200 or so subjects provided by 6 global collaborators. Nearly every sample came with metadata listing a de-identified subject ID, COVID-19 status, age in years and sex. The repertoires were released in a freely available public database meant as a resource for research on the immune response to SARS-CoV-2. Study-level results and caveats: The amount of clinical and demographic metadata varied by source and participant and was provided uncurated.

Turning to this clone: Its target antigen remains unknown. The sample holds no much larger clone one base away, and base qualities are not on file.

At one collaborating source in Seattle, patients were enrolled during active infection and were followed longitudinally through the course of disease. The collaborating institutions used their own protocols to collect whole blood in K2EDTA tubes. For TCRbeta analysis, collaborator samples were shipped as frozen whole blood, as isolated PBMCs, or as DNA extracted from either sample type. TCRbeta CDR3 regions were amplified from genomic DNA using the immunoSEQ Assay, a bias-controlled multiplex PCR. The study's own analysis went as follows. Within the assay, amplification of reference gene primers was used to estimate how many nucleated cells each sample contained. To quantify the absolute abundance of each unique TCRbeta CDR3 rearrangement, sequence reads were collapsed and filtered. For each sample, productive Simpson clonality was calculated as the square root of Simpson's diversity index across productive rearrangements. In its TCRdb copy, this immuneACCESS table keeps in-frame sequences only and misses some clones. Where compared with another copy, unresolved V genes explain less than half of these, and the others have no known cause. The DNA was the basis for D and trimming; V, J and clone size are from that table. This sample gives about 300,000 clones in total; about four fifths of them show up just once. The ten largest clones represent approximately 1.5% of the sample.

From its cysteine to its phenylalanine, the CDR3 spans 12 amino acids. Of all the DNA, just the CDR3 is kept, 36 bases in frame from base 1. Via the germline V gene, CDR1 is MGHRA and CDR2 YSYEKL. Trimming at the junction amounts to 6 bases on V and 4 bases on J, and the germline ends lie 7 bases apart. This receptor chain uses TRBV4-1 and TRBJ2-1, with the identity of the D gene unclear. Sequenced sample: peripheral blood. The receptor was isolated from a human donor with COVID-19, enrolled during active disease. The donor label of this sample is uncertain. The DNA reads as follows: TGCGCCAGCAGGAGTATGTACAATGAGCAGTTCTTC. The translation is CASRSMYNEQFF.